This TCR beta chain originates from a study of T cell repertoires in cytomegalovirus infection. As for the study in general: Used in the study were CMV epitopes, some recently identified and HLA-C-restricted, others well-studied and HLA-B-restricted. The public TCR beta signatures pointed to both CMV infection and matching HLA type.

TCRdb re-derived calls from the reads in MiXCR, one entry per CDR3 protein. The repertoire includes some 920,000 distinct CDR3 sequences, approximately 31% of them detected once, and around an eighth sits in the top ten. Comment on this clonotype: Its specificity is unknown.

The sequenced sample was cultured CD8+ T cells from PBMCs, obtained from culture after CMV antigen stimulation. The sequence derives from a human donor in good health (CMV status not recorded). Some clones in this sample may be carry-over from other donors' samples.

CDR3 loop: CASSQSGTTGDYGYTF. The CDR3 bases are TGTGCCAGCAGTCAATCAGGGACAACTGGGGACTATGGCTACACCTTC. The V call is TRBV28, the J call TRBJ1-2, with a tentative D call TRBD1 (6 bases). The germline V gene has CDR1 MDHEN and CDR2 SYDVKM. Trimming cost V 5 bases and J 3 bases, with 19 bases left between them. This CDR3 is 16 amino acids long.